The 11 T cell receptor beta chains below were found in one sample sequenced in a study of blood T cell repertoires in COVID-19 (dated by TCRdb to 2020 to 2021). The library was generated by the immunoSEQ multiplex PCR assay. TCRdb obtained this table from immuneACCESS and retained in-frame rearrangements with V and J assigned. These tables miss some clones; where compared with another copy, unresolved V genes account for less than half of the shortfall, and the remainder is unexplained. This sample holds around 110,000 clones; around four fifths were observed only once. The top ten constitute roughly 7% of the sample. The sample consisted of peripheral blood. All receptors come from a man in his 70s with active or convalescent COVID-19.

This sequence joins TRBV12-3 or TRBV12-4 and TRBJ1-1; a weak D match, TRBD1 (5 bases). Deletions cut 4 bases from V and 1 base from J, with 7 bases between. The CDR3 loop spans 13 amino acids. The CDR3 region is CASSSTGNTEAFF. DNA of the CDR3: TGTGCCAGCAGTTCCACAGGGAACACTGAAGCTTTCTTT.

The chain carries TRBV7-2 and TRBJ2-3; D is uncertain. The V gene lost 1 base and the J gene lost 5 bases, with 13 bases spanning the gap. Germline loops: CDR1 SGHTA, CDR2 FQGNSA. The CDR3 contains 15 residues. CDR3 DNA sequence: TGTGCCAGCAGCTTAGTACCCGGCGGCCTAGATACGCAGTATTTT. Translation: CASSLVPGGLDTQYF.

This clone was seen more than once but under ten times. The rearrangement uses TRBV6-6 and TRBJ1-5; TRBD1 agrees at 8 bases. V shed 6 bases and J 4 bases; nucleotides not matched to a gene: 5. Germline V gene sequence: CDR1 MNHNY, CDR2 SVGAGI (reference sequence). This CDR3 is 14 amino acids long. Here the CDR3 reads CASRRTGLNQPQHF. CDR3 nucleotide sequence: TGTGCCAGCAGAAGGACAGGGTTAAATCAGCCCCAGCATTTT.

The chain has TRBV5-1 and TRBJ2-1; 8 nucleotides match TRBD1. V gave up 5 bases and J gave up 8 bases; unmatched junction bases: 9. The CDR3 extends over 14 amino acids. Germline V gene sequence: CDR1 SGHRS, CDR2 YFSETQ. The CDR3 bases are TGCGCCAGCAGGAAGGGACAGGAATTTGATGAGCAGTTCTTC. Its protein is CASRKGQEFDEQFF.

The chain employs TRBV12-5 and TRBJ1-6, with a tentative D call TRBD1 (6 bases). Trimming stripped 6 bases from V and 9 bases from J, with 15 bases between. This CDR3 has 14 residues. Germline lookup yields CDR1 LGHNT and CDR2 FRNRAP. CDR3 sequence (DNA): TGTGCTAGTGGCATAGACAGGTTGACTTCACCCCTCCACTTT. It yields the protein CASGIDRLTSPLHF.

V is TRBV29-1 and J is TRBJ2-1; 10 bases agree with TRBD2. Trimming at V came to 5 bases and at J to 8 bases, leaving 6 bases not matched to a gene. CDR1 is SQVTM and CDR2 is ANQGSEA in the germline V gene. This CDR3 has 13 amino acids. The CDR3 sequence is CSVFGTSAYEQFF. DNA of the CDR3: TGCAGCGTTTTCGGGACTAGCGCGTATGAGCAGTTCTTC.

This rearrangement joins TRBV5-1 to TRBJ2-3; 10 nucleotides line up with TRBD2. The CDR3 consists of 16 residues. The V and J ends lost 4 bases and 2 bases, in that order; junction bases with no gene match: 7. CDR1 and CDR2 (germline): SGHRS, YFSETQ. The CDR3 DNA follows: TGCGCCAGCAGCCAAGGACTAGCGGATTTCACAGATACGCAGTATTTT. Protein product: CASSQGLADFTDTQYF. Full variable domain (outside the CDR3, taken from reference TRBV5-1 and TRBJ2-3): KAGVTQTPRYLIKTRGQQVTLSCSPISGHRSVSWYQQTPGQGLQFLFEYFSETQRNKGNFPGRFSGRQFSNSRSEMNVSTLELGDSALYLCASSQGLADFTDTQYFGPGTRLTVL.

This clone was picked up one time. The rearrangement uses TRBV7-9 and TRBJ1-5, with D uncertain. Per germline, CDR1 SEHNR and CDR2 FQNEAQ (reference sequence). V shed 8 bases and J shed 1 base, with 12 bases lying between them. The CDR3 loop spans 14 amino acids. CDR3 DNA sequence: TGTGCCAGCCGATCGTCGGAGAGCAATCAGCCCCAGCATTTT. This codes for CASRSSESNQPQHF.

The chain couples TRBV20-1 to TRBJ2-3; 12 positions agree with TRBD2. The J segment lost 5 bases and the V segment lost 3 bases, leaving 9 bases of the junction unmatched. The germline gives CDR1 DFQATT, CDR2 SNEGSKA (reference sequence). The CDR3 runs to 16 residues. CDR3 residues: CSASFPTSGGQDTQYF. The CDR3 DNA sequence: TGCAGTGCTAGTTTCCCGACTAGCGGGGGTCAAGATACGCAGTATTTT.

This sequence joins TRBV4-3 and TRBJ2-7; 9 bases map to TRBD1. Per the germline V gene, CDR1 is LGHNA and CDR2 is YSLEER. The CDR3 runs 16 residues. The J segment lost 3 bases and the V segment lost 1 base, leaving 7 bases of the junction unmatched. CDR3 coding DNA: TGCGCCAGCAGCCAAGGGGACAGGGCGGAGTACTACGAGCAGTACTTC. Translating it yields CASSQGDRAEYYEQYF.

J is TRBJ2-1 and V is TRBV7-2; D ambiguous. Germline CDR1 is SGHTA and CDR2 is FQGNSA. The germline V and J ends were trimmed by 1 base and 1 base, with 8 bases remaining between them. The CDR3 is 15 residues long. The CDR3 coding sequence is TGTGCCAGCAGCTTAGTATCCGGTTCCTACAATGAGCAGTTCTTC. This codes for CASSLVSGSYNEQFF.